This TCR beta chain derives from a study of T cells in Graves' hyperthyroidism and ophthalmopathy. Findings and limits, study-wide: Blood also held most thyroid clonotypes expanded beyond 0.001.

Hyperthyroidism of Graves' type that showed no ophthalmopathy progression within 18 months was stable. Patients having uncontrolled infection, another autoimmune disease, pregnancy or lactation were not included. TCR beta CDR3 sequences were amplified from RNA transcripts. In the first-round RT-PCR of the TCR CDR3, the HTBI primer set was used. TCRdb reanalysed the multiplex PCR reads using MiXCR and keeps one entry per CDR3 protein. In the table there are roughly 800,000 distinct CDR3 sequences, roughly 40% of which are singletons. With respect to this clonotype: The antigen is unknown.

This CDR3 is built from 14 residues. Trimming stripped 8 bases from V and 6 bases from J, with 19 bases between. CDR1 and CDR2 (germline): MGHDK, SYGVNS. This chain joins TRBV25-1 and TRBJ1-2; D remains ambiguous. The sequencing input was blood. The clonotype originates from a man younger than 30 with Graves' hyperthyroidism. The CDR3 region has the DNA TGTGCCAGCTCACCAGGCCAGGAGAGGAATGGCTACACCTTC. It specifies CASSPGQERNGYTF.